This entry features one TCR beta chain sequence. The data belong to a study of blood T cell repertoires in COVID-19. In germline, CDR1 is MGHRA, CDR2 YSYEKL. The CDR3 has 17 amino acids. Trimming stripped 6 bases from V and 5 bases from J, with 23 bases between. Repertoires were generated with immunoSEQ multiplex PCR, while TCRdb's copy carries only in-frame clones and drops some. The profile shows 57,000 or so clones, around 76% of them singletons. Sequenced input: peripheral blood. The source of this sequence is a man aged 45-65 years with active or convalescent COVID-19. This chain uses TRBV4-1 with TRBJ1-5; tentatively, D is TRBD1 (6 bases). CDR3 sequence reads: CASSNDRMGSADQPQHF. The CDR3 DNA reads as TGCGCCAGCAGTAACGACAGGATGGGGTCGGCGGATCAGCCCCAGCATTTT.